This T cell receptor beta chain was identified in a study of blood T cell repertoires in COVID-19. The method was immunoSEQ multiplex PCR; TCRdb's version includes in-frame clones alone and lacks a portion of them. The repertoire holds about 120,000 clones, about 83% seen once, with roughly 3.9% in the top ten. A single count supports this clone. Germline CDR1 is MNHNY and CDR2 is SVGAGI (reference sequence). The CDR3 covers 14 residues. V gave up 6 bases and J gave up 6 bases; unmatched junction bases: 6. The sequenced sample was peripheral blood. The rearrangement joins TRBV6-6 to TRBJ2-4; 9 nucleotides line up with TRBD2. The origin of this receptor is a man aged 60-69 years with acute or convalescent COVID-19. The CDR3, as DNA: TGTGCCAGCAGCCGGGAAGCGGGAGGAAACATTCAGTACTTC. This sequence encodes CASSREAGGNIQYF.